Listed here are 9 T cell receptor beta chains from one sample, sequenced in a study of T cell responses to AZD1222 COVID-19 vaccine. Sequencing was performed with immunoSEQ multiplex PCR; in TCRdb, only in-frame clones are kept and a portion is missing. The top ten hold roughly 0.6% of the sample, which has about 270,000 clones, 85% to 95% seen once. Sequencing used peripheral blood, obtained 28 days after the second AZD1222 dose. Receptors originate from an adult who received the AZD1222 COVID-19 vaccine.

This clone has a single count. This chain joins TRBV6-2 or TRBV6-3 and TRBJ1-1, with TRBD1 matching 7 bases. V was pared by 4 bases and J by 5 bases, with 4 bases of the junction left unmatched. Germline CDR1 MNHEY, CDR2 SVGEGT. The CDR3 is 13 residues long. The CDR3 nucleotides are TGTGCCAGCAGTTTAGGGGGCAGGACTGAAGCTTTCTTT. Residues: CASSLGGRTEAFF.

Remarks on this clone: The junction shows a germline mismatch at one end, possibly a read error. The chain has TRBV2 and TRBJ1-5; D gene unclear. CDR1 is SNHLY, CDR2 FYNNEI, per germline. CDR3 length: 13 amino acids. CDR3 residues: CASSEGRDQPQHF. CDR3 DNA: TGTGCCAGCAGCGAAGGAAGGGATCAGCCCCAGCATTTT.

The V call is TRBV2, the J call TRBJ2-3; no clear D. V lost 10 bases and J 0 bases, leaving 5 bases between the germline ends. The germline gives CDR1 SNHLY, CDR2 FYNNEI. The CDR3 runs to 11 residues. Here the CDR3 reads CATGSTDTQYF. The CDR3 nucleotides are TGTGCCACCGGAAGCACAGATACGCAGTATTTT.

This clone was observed a single time. The chain recombines TRBV3-1 (or the pseudogene TRBV3-2) with TRBJ1-3; tentative D call: TRBD1 (6 bases). Germline-derived CDR1 and CDR2 are LGHDT and YNNKEL (reference sequence). The V and J ends lost 4 bases and 0 bases respectively, with 10 bases between them. The CDR3 consists of 15 residues. CDR3 region: CASSLDSISGNTIYF. The CDR3 DNA reads TGTGCCAGCAGCCTGGACAGTATCTCTGGAAACACCATATATTTT.

The chain carries TRBV6-5 and TRBJ2-7; 9 positions match TRBD1. Germline CDR1 MNHEY, CDR2 SVGAGI. This CDR3 contains 15 residues. With V trimmed by 5 bases and J by 3 bases, 8 bases remained unmatched. The CDR3 loop is CASSTPGQGDYEQYF. CDR3 nucleotides: TGTGCCAGCAGTACTCCGGGACAGGGAGACTACGAGCAGTACTTC.

The rearrangement links TRBV6-6 to TRBJ2-7; D is unresolved. There are 14 residues in the CDR3. Trimming shortened V by 8 bases and J by 3 bases, and 17 bases separated the two germline ends. CDR1 is MNHNY, CDR2 SVGAGI, per germline (reference sequence). The CDR3 loop reads CASSSPDGYYEQYF. The DNA of the CDR3 is TGTGCCAGCTCCTCCCCGGACGGATACTACGAGCAGTACTTC.

V and J are TRBV29-1 and TRBJ2-7, with TRBD1 identical over 12 bases. The CDR3 loop spans 13 amino acids. Trimming at V came to 6 bases and at J to 5 bases, leaving 5 bases not matched to a gene. Germline CDR1 and CDR2: SQVTM and ANQGSEA. CDR3 amino acids: CSVTRDRGHEQYF. CDR3 in DNA: TGCAGCGTCACCCGGGACAGGGGGCACGAGCAGTACTTC.

The chain has TRBV7-8 and TRBJ1-1; D remains unclear. V lost 4 bases, J lost 0 bases, and 6 bases lay in between. The CDR3 consists of 13 residues. Looked up from germline, CDR1 is SGHVS and CDR2 is FQNEAQ. CDR3 sequence reads: CASSSGVNTEAFF. In DNA, the CDR3 is TGTGCCAGCAGCTCCGGGGTGAACACTGAAGCTTTCTTT.

This rearrangement joins TRBV7-6 to TRBJ2-7; 8 positions match TRBD1. V trimming: 5 bases; J trimming: 4 bases; junction bases outside the gene matches: 10. Germline V gene lookup returns CDR1 SGHVS and CDR2 FNYEAQ. The CDR3 is made up of 15 amino acids. This CDR3 is CASSKTTGDGYEQYF. The CDR3, as DNA: TGTGCCAGCAGCAAAACGACAGGGGATGGGTACGAGCAGTACTTC.